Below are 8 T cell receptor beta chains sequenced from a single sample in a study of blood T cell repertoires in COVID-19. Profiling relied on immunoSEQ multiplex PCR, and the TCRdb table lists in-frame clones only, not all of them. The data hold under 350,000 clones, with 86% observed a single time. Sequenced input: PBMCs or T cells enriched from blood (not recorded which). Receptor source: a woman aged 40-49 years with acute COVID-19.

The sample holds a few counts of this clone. CDR3 sequence (DNA): TGCGCCAGCAGCCAAGATAGGACTTTGAACACCGGGGAGCTGTTTTTT. This encodes CASSQDRTLNTGELFF. V and J are TRBV4-3 and TRBJ2-2; D is perhaps TRBD2 (5 bases). Germline V gives CDR1 LGHNA, CDR2 YSLEER. The germline V and J ends were trimmed by 0 bases and 1 base, with 9 bases remaining between them. There are 16 residues in the CDR3.

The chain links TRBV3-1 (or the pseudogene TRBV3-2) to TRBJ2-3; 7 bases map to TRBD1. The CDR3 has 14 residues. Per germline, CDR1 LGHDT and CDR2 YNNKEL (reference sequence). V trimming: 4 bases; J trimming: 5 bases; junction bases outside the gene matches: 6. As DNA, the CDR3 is TGTGCCAGCAGCCCGATGACAGGGAGAGATACGCAGTATTTT. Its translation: CASSPMTGRDTQYF.

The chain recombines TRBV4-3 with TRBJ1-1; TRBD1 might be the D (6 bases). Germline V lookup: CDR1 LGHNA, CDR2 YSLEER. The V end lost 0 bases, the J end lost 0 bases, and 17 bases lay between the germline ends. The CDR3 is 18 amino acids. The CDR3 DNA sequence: TGCGCCAGCAGCCAAGATCCGCCAGGGGCTGTCATGAACACTGAAGCTTTCTTT. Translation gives CASSQDPPGAVMNTEAFF.

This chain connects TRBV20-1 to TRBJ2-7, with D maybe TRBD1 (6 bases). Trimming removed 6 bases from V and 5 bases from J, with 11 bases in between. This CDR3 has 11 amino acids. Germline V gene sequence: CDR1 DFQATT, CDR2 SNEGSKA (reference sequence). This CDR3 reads CSARQVNEQYF. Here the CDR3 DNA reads TGCAGTGCCAGACAGGTAAACGAGCAGTACTTC.

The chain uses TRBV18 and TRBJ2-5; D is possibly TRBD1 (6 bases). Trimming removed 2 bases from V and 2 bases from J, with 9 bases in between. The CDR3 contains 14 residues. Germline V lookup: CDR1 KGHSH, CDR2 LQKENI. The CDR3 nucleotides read TGTGCCAGCTCACCAAGGGGGATACAAGAGACCCAGTACTTC. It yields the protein CASSPRGIQETQYF. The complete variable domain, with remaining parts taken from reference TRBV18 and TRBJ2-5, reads NAGVMQNPRHLVRRRGQEARLRCSPMKGHSHVYWYRQLPEEGLKFMVYLQKENIIDESGMPKERFSAEFPKEGPSILRIQQVVRGDSAAYFCASSPRGIQETQYFGPGTRLLVL.

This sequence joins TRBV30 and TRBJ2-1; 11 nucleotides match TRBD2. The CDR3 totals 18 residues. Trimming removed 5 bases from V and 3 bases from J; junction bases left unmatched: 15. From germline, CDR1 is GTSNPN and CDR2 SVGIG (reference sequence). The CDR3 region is CAWATSGGPGLDYNEQFF. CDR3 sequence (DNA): TGTGCCTGGGCAACTAGCGGGGGCCCAGGACTCGACTACAATGAGCAGTTCTTC.

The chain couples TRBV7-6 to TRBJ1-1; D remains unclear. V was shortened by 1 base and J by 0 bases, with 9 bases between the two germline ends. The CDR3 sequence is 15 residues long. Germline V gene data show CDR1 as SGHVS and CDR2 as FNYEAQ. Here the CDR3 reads CASSLVSDLNTEAFF. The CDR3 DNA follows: TGTGCCAGCAGCTTAGTTAGCGACCTGAACACTGAAGCTTTCTTT.

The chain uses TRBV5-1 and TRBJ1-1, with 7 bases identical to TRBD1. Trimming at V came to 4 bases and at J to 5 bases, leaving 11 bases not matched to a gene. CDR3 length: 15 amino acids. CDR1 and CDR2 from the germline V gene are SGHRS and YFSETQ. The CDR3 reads CASSQSLQGTTEAFF. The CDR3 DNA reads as TGCGCCAGCAGCCAATCCCTACAGGGGACAACTGAAGCTTTCTTT.